This TCR beta chain was recovered during a study of T cells in Graves' hyperthyroidism and ophthalmopathy. Study information: Sampling of peripheral blood happened at initial diagnosis, prior to any treatment.

Patients were aged 18 to 65, had disease duration under 2 months, and had newly diagnosed hyperthyroidism. Template material for amplifying TCR beta CDR3 regions consisted of RNA transcripts. HTBI primers were employed in a first-round RT-PCR of the TCR CDR3. TCRdb fed the multiplex PCR reads into MiXCR, producing one record per CDR3 protein. The repertoire holds about 400,000 distinct CDR3 sequences, more than 13% seen once, with 30% to 35% in the top ten. Germline V gene sequence: CDR1 SGHTS, CDR2 YDEGEE. The V end lost 4 bases, the J end lost 0 bases, and 17 bases lay between the germline ends. The CDR3 sequence is 18 residues long. This clonotype was detected a few times.

The receptor was derived from a woman in her 30s with Graves' hyperthyroidism. The genes are TRBV5-8 and TRBJ2-6; D might be TRBD1 or TRBD2, each matching 6 bases. The material sequenced was blood. CDR3 region: CASSHTGTRPSGANVLTF. As DNA, the CDR3 is TGTGCCAGCAGCCATACAGGGACTCGACCCTCTGGGGCCAACGTCCTGACTTTC.